The 14 T cell receptor beta chains given below trace back to one sample, sequenced in a study of beta chain features in type 1 diabetes (dated by TCRdb to the late 2010s). The library was produced with the immunoSEQ multiplex PCR assay. The entire isolated RNA was reverse transcribed using the High Capacity cDNA Reverse Transcription Kit, and thus expressed TCRB transcripts were sequenced. The immuneACCESS repertoire file appears here via TCRdb, limited to in-frame rearrangements. These files lack a portion of the clones; in checked studies, under half of the deficit traces to unresolved V genes, and the cause of the others is not known. The table for this sample lists about 340,000 clones; 6.5% to 10% of them were counted only once. 0.44% of the sample rests with the top ten. Source material: central memory CD4+ T cells from blood. These TCRs come from a woman aged 18-29 years in good health.

This clone was observed many times. The J gene is TRBJ2-3, the V gene TRBV5-4; D might be TRBD2 (5 bases). The V gene lost 1 base and the J gene lost 3 bases, with 12 bases spanning the gap. This CDR3 is 15 amino acids long. The V gene's germline CDR1 is SGHNT and CDR2 YYREEE (reference sequence). CDR3 in DNA: TGTGCCAGCAGCTTGAGGGCTAGCATAACAGATACGCAGTATTTT. Its protein is CASSLRASITDTQYF.

This chain uses TRBV28 with TRBJ2-5; no reliable D call. V was trimmed by 3 bases and J by 3 bases, leaving 11 bases between them. Germline lookup yields CDR1 MDHEN and CDR2 SYDVKM. This CDR3 is 14 amino acids long. CDR3 protein: CASSLYSAKETQYF. The DNA of the CDR3 is TGTGCCAGCAGTTTGTATTCAGCCAAAGAGACCCAGTACTTC.

This rearrangement joins TRBV7-8 to TRBJ1-1, with a possible D match to TRBD1 (5 bases). V was pared by 3 bases and J by 8 bases, with 10 bases between. Germline assignment: CDR1 SGHVS and CDR2 FQNEAQ. CDR3 length: 12 amino acids. CDR3 sequence (DNA): TGTGCCAGCAGCTTCATCCAGGGAGAAGCTTTCTTT. Translation gives CASSFIQGEAFF. The variable domain in full, completed from reference TRBV7-8 and TRBJ1-1, reads GAGVSQSPRYKVAKRGQDVALRCDPISGHVSLFWYQQALGQGPEFLTYFQNEAQLDKSGLPSDRFFAERPEGSVSTLKIQRTQQEDSAVYLCASSFIQGEAFFGQGTRLTVV.

J is TRBJ2-7 and V is TRBV7-9, with 11 bases that match TRBD1. The CDR3 is 14 amino acids. The germline CDR1 and CDR2 sequences are SEHNR and FQNEAQ (reference sequence). V shed 7 bases, J shed 5 bases, and the junction held 7 bases outside the gene matches. The CDR3 region is CASMGTGGINEQYF. For the CDR3, the DNA is TGTGCCAGCATGGGGACAGGGGGTATCAACGAGCAGTACTTC.

In its sample, this clone was seen a few times. The J gene is TRBJ2-6, the V gene TRBV2; D may match TRBD1 or TRBD2 (6 bases each). V dropped 11 bases and J dropped 0 bases, with 14 bases sitting between them. The CDR3 consists of 15 residues. CDR1 and CDR2 (germline): SNHLY, FYNNEI. CDR3 in amino acids: CAGGQGNSGANVLTF. CDR3 bases: TGTGCCGGAGGGCAGGGGAACTCTGGGGCCAACGTCCTGACTTTC.

This clone turned up a few times. This chain links TRBV5-6 with TRBJ2-2, with D perhaps matching TRBD1 or TRBD2 (5 bases each). CDR1 is SGHDT and CDR2 is YYEEEE in the germline V gene. CDR3 length: 14 amino acids. V lost 2 bases to trimming and J lost 7 bases, with 12 bases between them. The CDR3 protein is CASSFGARDGELFF. CDR3 coding DNA: TGTGCCAGCAGCTTTGGGGCGAGGGACGGGGAGCTGTTTTTT.

The chain has TRBV9 and TRBJ2-3, with D possibly TRBD2 on 5 matching bases. Trimming removed 0 bases at V and 4 bases at J, with 9 bases between. The length of the CDR3 is 14 residues. The germline V gene has CDR1 SGDLS and CDR2 YYNGEE. The CDR3, as DNA: TGTGCCAGCAGCGTAGCTCTAGCCGCAGATACGCAGTATTTT. This translates into CASSVALAADTQYF.

This clone appeared a few times. The chain recombines TRBV28 with TRBJ2-1; unclear D gene. CDR1 MDHEN and CDR2 SYDVKM come from the germline V gene. There are 14 residues in the CDR3. Trimming removed 6 bases at V and 0 bases at J, with 9 bases between. CDR3 sequence: CASRTPHSYNEQFF. CDR3 sequence (DNA): TGTGCCAGCAGAACCCCCCACTCCTACAATGAGCAGTTCTTC.

The rearrangement links TRBV29-1 to TRBJ2-7, with D unclear. This CDR3 contains 12 residues. V lost 6 bases to trimming and J lost 3 bases, with 12 bases between them. Germline values: CDR1 SQVTM, CDR2 ANQGSEA. CDR3 amino acids: CSVALSFYEQYF. Here the CDR3 DNA reads TGCAGCGTCGCCCTCAGCTTCTACGAGCAGTACTTC.

This clone showed up just a few times. The J gene is TRBJ2-7, the V gene TRBV11-1; 11 nucleotides line up with TRBD1. Per germline, CDR1 SGHAT and CDR2 FQDESV (reference sequence). The CDR3 loop spans 15 amino acids. V dropped 5 bases and J dropped 3; count of bases not matched to a gene: 6. CDR3 sequence reads: CASSQGQGAYYEQYF. CDR3 coding DNA: TGTGCCAGCAGCCAAGGACAGGGGGCTTACTACGAGCAGTACTTC.

V is TRBV5-4 and J is TRBJ2-3, with D perhaps TRBD1 (6 bases). The CDR3 extends over 16 amino acids. The V end lost 1 base, the J end lost 2 bases, and 14 bases lay between the germline ends. Germline values: CDR1 SGHNT, CDR2 YYREEE (reference sequence). The CDR3 sequence is CASSLMRGIATDTQYF. The DNA for the CDR3 is TGTGCCAGCAGCTTGATGAGGGGGATCGCCACAGATACGCAGTATTTT.

This clone has more than one count but fewer than ten. V gene TRBV29-1 combines with J gene TRBJ1-2; perhaps TRBD1 as D (5 bases). From germline, CDR1 is SQVTM and CDR2 ANQGSEA. The CDR3 sequence is 12 residues long. For the CDR3, the DNA is TGCACCGTGGGGGAGGCCGGAGGTGGCTACACCTTC. Its translation: CTVGEAGGGYTF.

The gene calls are TRBV29-1 and TRBJ1-1, with D unclear. The V end lost 6 bases, the J end lost 1 base, and 9 bases lay between the germline ends. The germline V gene has CDR1 SQVTM and CDR2 ANQGSEA. This CDR3 spans 12 amino acids. The CDR3 DNA follows: TGCAGCGTCATGAGACAGAACACTGAAGCTTTCTTT. Its protein product is CSVMRQNTEAFF.

This clone was found many times. This chain uses TRBV2 with TRBJ2-7; D unresolved. CDR1 is SNHLY and CDR2 is FYNNEI in the germline V gene. V lost 5 bases and J lost 6, with 8 bases in between. CDR3 size: 11 residues. Written as DNA, the CDR3 is TGTGCCAGCAGTCGATTTCTCGAGCAGTACTTC. It encodes CASSRFLEQYF.